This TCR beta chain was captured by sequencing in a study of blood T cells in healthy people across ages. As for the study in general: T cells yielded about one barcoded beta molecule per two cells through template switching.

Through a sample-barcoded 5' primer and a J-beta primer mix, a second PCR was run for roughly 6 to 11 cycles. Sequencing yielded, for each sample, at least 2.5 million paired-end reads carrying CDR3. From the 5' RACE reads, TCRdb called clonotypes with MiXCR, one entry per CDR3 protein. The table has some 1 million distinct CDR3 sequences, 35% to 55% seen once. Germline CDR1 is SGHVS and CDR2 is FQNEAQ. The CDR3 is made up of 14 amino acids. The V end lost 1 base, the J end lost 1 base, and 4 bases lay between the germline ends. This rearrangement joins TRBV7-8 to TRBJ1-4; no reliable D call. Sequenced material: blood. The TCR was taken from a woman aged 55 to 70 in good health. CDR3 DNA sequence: TGTGCCAGCAGCTTAGACCGAACTAATGAAAAACTGTTTTTT. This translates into CASSLDRTNEKLFF. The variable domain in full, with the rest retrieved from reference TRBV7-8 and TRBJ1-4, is GAGVSQSPRYKVAKRGQDVALRCDPISGHVSLFWYQQALGQGPEFLTYFQNEAQLDKSGLPSDRFFAERPEGSVSTLKIQRTQQEDSAVYLCASSLDRTNEKLFFGSGTQLSVL.